This T cell receptor (beta chain) was recovered during a study of response to subunit inactivated influenza vaccine. The CDR3 totals 15 residues. Germline V CDR1 and CDR2: GTSNPN, SVGIG (reference sequence). Germline trimming cut 5 bases from V and 2 bases from J; bases unmatched to any gene: 9. MiXCR, applied by TCRdb to the RT-PCR reads, yields one record per CDR3 protein. The sample has just under 550,000 distinct CDR3 sequences, 20% to 25% seen once. The same sample was also studied in work on T cells expressing NK-cell markers. That study reports: 5'RACE template switching built TCR beta cDNA with unique molecular identifiers. The TCR beta repertoires were obtained from sorted CD3+CD56+NKG2C+, CD3+CD56+NKG2C- and CD3+CD56-NKG2C+ T cells. Among the eight sequenced donors, seven tested HCMV-seropositive and one tested seronegative. For four donors, these clonotypes were likewise the leading ones in the CD3+CD56-NKG2C+ fraction. HCMV specificity of the expanded NKG2C+ T cell clones stayed unclear.

The sample in question was CD4+ T cells sorted from PBMCs, obtained 11 to 12 days after vaccination. The sequence came from a man between 45 and 60 years old who received an inactivated influenza vaccine. The chain carries TRBV30 and TRBJ2-3, with TRBD1 matching over 8 bases. CDR3 nucleotides: TGTGCCTGGGGAGGGACAGGACATCCCACAGATACGCAGTATTTT. This translates into CAWGGTGHPTDTQYF.